A selection of T cell receptor beta chains follows, all from one sample in a study of blood T cells in healthy people across ages. TCRdb called the 5' RACE reads again in MiXCR, with one record for every CDR3 protein. The sample has about 930,000 distinct CDR3 sequences, roughly 29% seen once; the top ten hold roughly 10%. The sample was also reused in another study, on T cells of mothers and their children.

The sequencing sample was made of blood. All receptors come from a woman aged 40 to 55 in good health. Both conserved end residues are part of each CDR3. Fields, in order: D gene, clone size, V gene, J gene, CDR3 protein, CDR3 DNA. A D gene is named only where the DNA matches it firmly. Clone sizes are given selectively: once, few, many, or a class where the clone is expanded.

D: NA; size: NA; V: TRBV28; J: TRBJ2-7; CDR3: CASTSWGPYEQYF; DNA: TGTGCCAGCACCTCCTGGGGGCCCTACGAGCAGTACTTC
D: NA; size: many; V: TRBV3-1; J: TRBJ2-1; CDR3: CASSQGYSYNEQFF; DNA: TGTGCCAGCAGCCAAGGGTATTCCTACAATGAGCAGTTCTTC
D: NA; size: NA; V: TRBV7-2; J: TRBJ1-5; CDR3: CASSPPGTRSNQPQHF; DNA: TGTGCCAGCAGCCCCCCCGGGACAAGGAGCAATCAGCCCCAGCATTTT
D: TRBD1; size: many; V: TRBV27; J: TRBJ2-5; CDR3: CASRKTGVGTQYF; DNA: TGTGCCAGCAGGAAGACAGGGGTGGGGACCCAGTACTTC
D: NA; size: many; V: TRBV12-3/TRBV12-4; J: TRBJ2-7; CDR3: CATTAAGRNEQYF; DNA: TGTGCCACCACCGCTGCGGGGAGGAACGAGCAGTACTTC
D: NA; size: few; V: TRBV14; J: TRBJ1-5; CDR3: CASSQDVGPQHF; DNA: TGTGCCAGCAGCCAAGATGTCGGGCCCCAGCATTTT
D: NA; size: NA; V: TRBV20-1; J: TRBJ1-2; CDR3: CSAYNMVGGYTF; DNA: TGCAGTGCCTACAACATGGTAGGGGGCTACACCTTC
D: NA; size: few; V: TRBV29-1; J: TRBJ2-3; CDR3: CSAEDTGSTDTQYF; DNA: TGCAGCGCCGAGGACACTGGAAGCACAGATACGCAGTATTTT
D: NA; size: many; V: TRBV10-3; J: TRBJ2-3; CDR3: CAIGARGGETDTQYF; DNA: TGTGCCATCGGAGCCAGGGGGGGTGAAACAGATACGCAGTATTTT
D: TRBD1; size: many; V: TRBV27; J: TRBJ2-5; CDR3: CASNSGGRVQETQYF; DNA: TGTGCCAGCAACTCAGGGGGCAGAGTCCAAGAGACCCAGTACTTC
D: TRBD2; size: many; V: TRBV20-1; J: TRBJ2-1; CDR3: CSASPSGGRGNWRNEQFF; DNA: TGCAGTGCTAGTCCTAGCGGGGGGCGAGGTAATTGGCGCAATGAGCAGTTCTTC
D: TRBD1; size: NA; V: TRBV4-3; J: TRBJ1-1; CDR3: CASSQTGGSEGAFF; DNA: TGCGCCAGCAGCCAAACAGGGGGCTCGGAGGGAGCTTTCTTT
D: NA; size: many; V: TRBV7-2; J: TRBJ2-7; CDR3: CASSSQPGLSYEQYF; DNA: TGTGCCAGCAGCTCCCAGCCGGGACTCTCCTACGAGCAGTACTTC
D: TRBD1; size: many; V: TRBV20-1; J: TRBJ2-7; CDR3: CSARPGTGLHEQYF; DNA: TGCAGTGCGCGTCCCGGGACAGGGCTCCACGAGCAGTACTTC
D: NA; size: many; V: TRBV11-2; J: TRBJ2-1; CDR3: CASGTITGSAFNEQFF; DNA: TGTGCCAGCGGAACCATAACAGGGTCTGCGTTCAATGAGCAGTTCTTC
D: TRBD1; size: NA; V: TRBV7-8; J: TRBJ2-1; CDR3: CASSNRRGQVVTGNEQFF; DNA: TGTGCCAGCAGCAACAGGAGAGGACAGGTGGTTACAGGCAATGAGCAGTTCTTC
D: NA; size: many; V: TRBV20-1; J: TRBJ2-3; CDR3: CSAKQGATDTQYF; DNA: TGCAGTGCTAAACAGGGCGCGACAGATACGCAGTATTTT
D: NA; size: few; V: TRBV15; J: TRBJ2-7; CDR3: CATSSRIFSYEQYF; DNA: TGTGCCACCAGCTCCAGGATTTTCTCCTACGAGCAGTACTTC
D: NA; size: few; V: TRBV12-3/TRBV12-4; J: TRBJ1-1; CDR3: CASRSSRGGTEAFF; DNA: TGTGCCAGCAGAAGCAGTCGAGGGGGTACTGAAGCTTTCTTT
D: NA; size: NA; V: TRBV28; J: TRBJ1-1; CDR3: CASSFRIRQNEACF; DNA: TGTGCCAGCAGTTTCAGGATCAGACAGAATGAAGCTTGCTTT
D: NA; size: NA; V: TRBV19; J: TRBJ1-1; CDR3: CASSRVSIGDTEAFF; DNA: TGTGCCAGTAGTAGAGTATCTATCGGCGACACTGAAGCTTTCTTT
D: TRBD1; size: few; V: TRBV7-8; J: TRBJ1-5; CDR3: CASSFSTGGWNQPQHF; DNA: TGTGCCAGCAGCTTTTCGACAGGGGGCTGGAATCAGCCCCAGCATTTT
D: TRBD2; size: NA; V: TRBV6-2/TRBV6-3; J: TRBJ2-5; CDR3: CASRRGETIQETQYF; DNA: TGTGCCAGCAGGCGGGGGGAAACCATTCAAGAGACCCAGTACTTC
D: NA; size: NA; V: TRBV3-1; J: TRBJ2-4; CDR3: CASSQPGTAKNIQYF; DNA: TGTGCCAGCAGCCAACCAGGAACAGCCAAAAACATTCAGTACTTC
D: NA; size: many; V: TRBV30; J: TRBJ2-5; CDR3: CAWYGSQETQYF; DNA: TGTGCCTGGTACGGGTCTCAAGAGACCCAGTACTTC
D: NA; size: few; V: TRBV7-3; J: TRBJ1-1; CDR3: CASSLLGTNTEAFF; DNA: TGTGCCAGCAGCTTGCTGGGGACTAACACTGAAGCTTTCTTT
D: NA; size: few; V: TRBV7-2; J: TRBJ2-1; CDR3: CASSPGPINSNEQFF; DNA: TGTGCCAGCAGCCCGGGACCCATTAATTCCAATGAGCAGTTCTTC
D: NA; size: NA; V: TRBV20-1; J: TRBJ2-3; CDR3: CSSGGQGVRPYF; DNA: TGCAGCTCCGGGGGACAAGGAGTCCGTCCGTATTTT
D: TRBD1; size: many; V: TRBV5-1; J: TRBJ2-7; CDR3: CASRVPGQAYEQYF; DNA: TGCGCCAGCAGAGTACCGGGACAGGCCTACGAGCAGTACTTC
D: NA; size: few; V: TRBV25-1; J: TRBJ2-3; CDR3: CASSDPGKDTQYF; DNA: TGTGCCAGCAGTGATCCCGGGAAGGATACGCAGTATTTT
D: NA; size: few; V: TRBV7-2; J: TRBJ2-7; CDR3: CASSLRWSSYEQYF; DNA: TGTGCCAGCAGCCTACGGTGGAGCTCCTACGAGCAGTACTTC
D: NA; size: NA; V: TRBV29-1; J: TRBJ1-2; CDR3: CSVVDNNYGYTF; DNA: TGCAGCGTAGTGGACAACAACTATGGCTACACCTTC
D: TRBD2; size: few; V: TRBV5-6; J: TRBJ2-5; CDR3: CASSLASGGLMEETQYF; DNA: TGTGCCAGCAGCTTGGCCTCGGGGGGGCTCATGGAAGAGACCCAGTACTTC
D: TRBD2; size: many; V: TRBV20-1; J: TRBJ2-7; CDR3: CSARGLSPYEQYF; DNA: TGCAGTGCTAGGGGACTAAGCCCCTACGAGCAGTACTTC
D: TRBD1; size: NA; V: TRBV7-9; J: TRBJ1-4; CDR3: CASSQGQGREKLFF; DNA: TGTGCCAGCAGCCAGGGACAGGGGAGAGAAAAACTGTTTTTT
D: NA; size: NA; V: TRBV27; J: TRBJ1-1; CDR3: CASSLGAGVTEAFF; DNA: TGTGCCAGCAGTTTAGGGGCAGGGGTCACTGAAGCTTTCTTT
D: NA; size: many; V: TRBV28; J: TRBJ2-5; CDR3: CASSLVMGGEQYF; DNA: TGTGCCAGCAGTTTAGTAATGGGGGGAGAGCAGTACTTC
D: NA; size: few; V: TRBV15; J: TRBJ2-5; CDR3: CATSARRGQIVETQYF; DNA: TGTGCCACCAGCGCTCGGAGGGGGCAAATTGTGGAGACCCAGTACTTC
D: NA; size: few; V: TRBV28; J: TRBJ1-5; CDR3: CAAIGGASGNQPQHF; DNA: TGTGCCGCGATTGGGGGGGCGAGTGGCAATCAGCCCCAGCATTTT
D: NA; size: NA; V: TRBV5-1; J: TRBJ2-3; CDR3: CASSSSSGWGTDTQYF; DNA: TGCGCCAGCAGCTCGAGCAGCGGGTGGGGTACAGATACGCAGTATTTT
D: TRBD1; size: medium-sized; V: TRBV7-9; J: TRBJ2-1; CDR3: CASSDSLQGGNEQFF; DNA: TGTGCCAGCAGCGATTCACTACAGGGGGGCAATGAGCAGTTCTTC
D: NA; size: many; V: TRBV28; J: TRBJ2-7; CDR3: CASSASAGSSYEQYF; DNA: TGTGCCAGCAGTGCATCCGCCGGGAGCTCCTACGAGCAGTACTTC
D: TRBD1; size: few; V: TRBV5-1; J: TRBJ1-1; CDR3: CASSLGRGDTEAFF; DNA: TGCGCCAGCAGCTTGGGCAGGGGGGACACTGAAGCTTTCTTT
D: NA; size: NA; V: TRBV28; J: TRBJ1-2; CDR3: CASSSWGPGYTF; DNA: TGTGCCAGCAGTTCGTGGGGCCCCGGCTACACCTTC
D: NA; size: few; V: TRBV28; J: TRBJ2-5; CDR3: CASRPGGRERQETQYF; DNA: TGTGCCAGCAGACCAGGAGGAAGGGAGCGGCAAGAGACCCAGTACTTC
D: NA; size: NA; V: TRBV9; J: TRBJ2-6; CDR3: CASEGPGANVLTF; DNA: TGTGCCAGCGAGGGACCTGGGGCCAACGTCCTGACTTTC
D: NA; size: many; V: TRBV11-2; J: TRBJ1-2; CDR3: CASSLDLGQMDGYTF; DNA: TGTGCCAGCAGCTTAGACCTGGGACAAATGGATGGCTACACCTTC
D: NA; size: NA; V: TRBV6-5; J: TRBJ2-6; CDR3: CASSYTSSGANVRTF; DNA: TGTGCCAGCAGCTACACTAGCTCTGGGGCCAACGTCCGGACTTTC
D: NA; size: NA; V: TRBV3-1; J: TRBJ1-5; CDR3: CASSQAPGNQPQHF; DNA: TGTGCCAGCAGCCAAGCCCCAGGGAATCAGCCCCAGCATTTT
D: NA; size: NA; V: TRBV7-8; J: TRBJ2-1; CDR3: CASSLVRLRGALNEQFF; DNA: TGTGCCAGCAGCTTAGTCAGGTTAAGGGGTGCTTTGAATGAGCAGTTCTTC
D: NA; size: NA; V: TRBV29-1; J: TRBJ1-3; CDR3: CSVEEGRAGRNTIYF; DNA: TGCAGCGTTGAAGAGGGGAGGGCAGGGCGAAACACCATATATTTT
D: NA; size: NA; V: TRBV29-1; J: TRBJ1-3; CDR3: CSVAVGAGNTIYF; DNA: TGCAGCGTTGCAGTGGGGGCTGGAAACACCATATATTTT